These 12 T cell receptor beta chains came from one sample sequenced in a study of cytomegalovirus exposure and HLA in healthy donors. Both 60 Vbeta primers and 13 Jbeta primers went into the PCR. The table came from immunoSEQ multiplex PCR; TCRdb's copy has only in-frame clones and leaves some out. The repertoire holds 150,000 to 200,000 clones, with around 80% as singletons. The material sequenced was PBMCs. The receptors come from a man aged 18 to 35 in good health and CMV-seronegative.

The genes are TRBV18 and TRBJ1-5; the D is unclear. The germline V gene has CDR1 KGHSH and CDR2 LQKENI. The CDR3 sequence is 13 residues long. The V end lost 3 bases, the J end lost 5 bases, and 8 bases lay between the germline ends. The CDR3 region has the DNA TGTGCCAGCTCACCTGGTCGGGATCAGCCCCAGCATTTT. Encoded protein: CASSPGRDQPQHF.

This chain connects TRBV4-2 to TRBJ1-2, with D maybe TRBD1 (5 bases). Germline V gene lookup returns CDR1 LGHNA and CDR2 YNFKEQ. Trimming pared 1 base from V and 1 base from J, leaving 10 bases between. CDR3 length: 15 residues. The CDR3 protein is CASSQGRQSNYGYTF. DNA of the CDR3: TGTGCCAGCAGCCAAGGGCGACAGAGTAACTATGGCTACACCTTC.

The chain has TRBV9 and TRBJ1-5, with D perhaps matching TRBD1 (5 bases). This CDR3 contains 13 residues. With 4 bases removed from V and 6 bases from J, the gap between germline ends came to 11 bases. Germline CDR1 SGDLS, CDR2 YYNGEE. CDR3 region: CASSPGGSQPQHF. In nucleotides, the CDR3 is TGTGCCAGCAGCCCGGGGGGGAGTCAGCCCCAGCATTTT.

The sample holds one count of this clone. V and J are TRBV19 and TRBJ1-1, with a possible D match to TRBD1 (5 bases). Trimming removed 11 bases from V and 0 bases from J, with 31 bases in between. The CDR3 sequence is 19 residues long. Germline loops: CDR1 LNHDA, CDR2 SQIVND (reference sequence). The CDR3: CAGRRGWGEGSRMNTEAFF. DNA of the CDR3: TGTGCCGGCAGAAGGGGATGGGGGGAGGGAAGTCGCATGAACACTGAAGCTTTCTTT.

In nucleotides, the CDR3 is TGCGCCAGCAGCCAAGGTGGAGGGGCCTGGGCCCAGTACTTC. It codes for CASSQGGGAWAQYF. This rearrangement joins TRBV4-1 to TRBJ2-5; TRBD2 might be the D (6 bases). Trimming shortened V by 1 base and J by 9 bases, and 15 bases separated the two germline ends. The germline CDR1 and CDR2 sequences are MGHRA and YSYEKL. The CDR3 extends over 14 amino acids.

This clone has more than one count but fewer than ten. The chain recombines TRBV7-9 with TRBJ2-3, with TRBD1 matching over 12 bases. CDR1 is SEHNR and CDR2 is FQNEAQ in the germline V gene (reference sequence). Trimming removed 4 bases from V and 4 bases from J; junction bases left unmatched: 6. This CDR3 contains 16 residues. CDR3 region: CASSSGQGARADTQYF. The CDR3 region has the DNA TGTGCCAGCAGCTCGGGACAGGGGGCGAGGGCAGATACGCAGTATTTT.

Points on this clone: One end of the junction does not line up with germline, which may come from a read error. This rearrangement joins TRBV7-7 to TRBJ2-1, with 10 bases that match TRBD2. The CDR3 has 14 residues. Germline CDR1 reads SSHAT; CDR2 reads FNYEAQ (reference sequence). The CDR3 coding sequence is TGTGCTAGCAGCCTAGCGGGAGTGTACAATGAGCAGTTCTTC. It is translated as CASSLAGVYNEQFF.

The V call is TRBV19, the J call TRBJ1-5; TRBD1 might be the D (6 bases). CDR3 length: 15 residues. Trimming left V 7 bases short and J 2 bases short, with 15 bases between. The germline gives CDR1 LNHDA, CDR2 SQIVND (reference sequence). In DNA, the CDR3 is TGTGCCAGTACCAAAAAAACAGGGCGCAATCAGCCCCAGCATTTT. Translated, it gives CASTKKTGRNQPQHF.

This clone was detected only once. V is TRBV19 and J is TRBJ1-5; 7 nucleotides agree with TRBD1. Trimming at V came to 7 bases and at J to 2 bases, leaving 5 bases not matched to a gene. The CDR3 consists of 14 residues. Germline V lookup: CDR1 LNHDA, CDR2 SQIVND (reference sequence). DNA of the CDR3: TGTGCCAGTACTCCGACAGGGCGCAATCAGCCCCAGCATTTT. Translation: CASTPTGRNQPQHF. Supplemented by reference TRBV19 and TRBJ1-5, the full variable domain reads DGGITQSPKYLFRKEGQNVTLSCEQNLNHDAMYWYRQDPGQGLRLIYYSQIVNDFQKGDIAEGYSVSREKKESFPLTVTSAQKNPTAFYLCASTPTGRNQPQHFGDGTRLSIL.

The rearrangement links TRBV30 to TRBJ1-5; possibly TRBD1 for D (6 bases). Germline CDR1 is GTSNPN and CDR2 is SVGIG (reference sequence). The CDR3 covers 15 residues. Between the trimmed V and J ends, which lost 7 bases and 5 bases, there was a span of 21 bases. The DNA for the CDR3 is TGTGCCTCCTCCACGGGACAAAGGGCGGATCAGCCCCAGCATTTT. Its protein is CASSTGQRADQPQHF.

This chain joins TRBV18 and TRBJ2-5, with D possibly TRBD1 on 6 matching bases. Per germline, CDR1 KGHSH and CDR2 LQKENI. V lost 6 bases and J lost 3, with 14 bases in between. This CDR3 is built from 14 residues. The CDR3 nucleotides are TGTGCCAGCTCGGGGTGGACAGTCGAAGAGACCCAGTACTTC. It codes for CASSGWTVEETQYF.

The CDR3 region is CSAQGLLQETQYF. CDR3 bases: TGCAGCGCGCAGGGCCTTCTCCAAGAGACCCAGTACTTC. The V call is TRBV29-1, the J call TRBJ2-5; the D gene is possibly TRBD1 (5 bases). V lost 7 bases and J 1 base, leaving 13 bases between the germline ends. This CDR3 contains 13 residues. Germline V gene lookup returns CDR1 SQVTM and CDR2 ANQGSEA.